This T cell receptor (beta chain) was obtained from a study of T cell responses to AZD1222 COVID-19 vaccine. As to this clone: Its specificity is not known.

Study results and limitations: Females outnumbered males among donors, who were mostly white British; clonal diversity was possibly underestimated. Recipients of AZD1222 seropositive at baseline numbered only six or seven. Nearly half of spike-specific TCRs reportedly target unmutated variant regions.

Germline CDR1 reads LGHNA; CDR2 reads YNFKEQ. This CDR3 is built from 14 residues. V was cut by 2 bases and J by 8 bases, with 15 bases left in between. Sequenced by immunoSEQ multiplex PCR; TCRdb stores in-frame clones only, minus some. The table shows 170,000 or so clones, with around 87% occurring only once. Here the sequenced sample was peripheral blood, taken on day 0 of AZD1222 vaccination. The clonotype was recovered from an adult in good health. The chain is built from TRBV4-2 and TRBJ1-1, with unresolved D. The CDR3 loop reads CASSQLFGVTEAFF. CDR3 sequence (DNA): TGTGCCAGCAGCCAATTATTCGGGGTGACAGAAGCTTTCTTT.